This T cell receptor (beta chain) originates from a study of blood T cells in healthy people across ages. Notes on the study in general: The study lacked donor CMV status, which possibly confounded expanded clonotype changes. Significant beta diversity loss was already apparent by age around 36, declining roughly linearly.

Deletions cut 4 bases from V and 8 bases from J, with 14 bases between. The CDR3 has 14 residues. A few counts support this clonotype. What it binds is unknown. Then a second PCR, running about 6 to 11 cycles, was carried out with a sample-barcoded 5' primer and a J-beta primer mix. TCRdb recomputed calls from the 5' RACE reads with MiXCR, one row per CDR3 protein. The data show some 1.5 million distinct CDR3 sequences, approximately 30% seen once. The sequenced material came from blood. The chain joins TRBV12-3 or TRBV12-4 to TRBJ1-4; no reliable D call. This sequence originates from a woman in her twenties or thirties in good health. CDR3 sequence (DNA): TGTGCCAGCAGTTCTCCGCCTTTGGAGGAAAAACTGTTTTTT. It codes for CASSSPPLEEKLFF.